One sample yielded the 12 T cell receptor beta chains listed below, sequenced in a study of beta chain features in type 1 diabetes. TCRB transcripts that were expressed got sequenced, as all of the isolated RNA had been reverse transcribed. Repertoires were generated with immunoSEQ multiplex PCR, while TCRdb's copy carries only in-frame clones and drops some. The sample lists under 250,000 clones, 12% to 15% seen once, with roughly 0.028% in the top ten. Material for sequencing was naive CD4+ T cells from blood. Every receptor here comes from a woman aged 40-49 years in good health.

In regard to this clone: This specimen includes other DNA sequences encoding the same CDR3. This chain uses TRBV5-1 with TRBJ1-1; perhaps TRBD1 as D (5 bases). The length of the CDR3 is 14 residues. The V end was cut by 2 bases, the J end by 1 base, with 9 bases between. In germline, CDR1 is SGHRS, CDR2 YFSETQ. CDR3 sequence (DNA): TGCGCCAGCAGCTTAGGGACTGCGAACACTGAAGCTTTCTTT. Translating it yields CASSLGTANTEAFF.

This clone was observed a few times. This rearrangement joins TRBV18 to TRBJ2-3; the D is unclear. The CDR3 has 13 amino acids. Trimming left V 3 bases short and J 4 bases short, with 8 bases between. Germline lookup yields CDR1 KGHSH and CDR2 LQKENI. The CDR3 loop is CASSPSGPDTQYF. The CDR3 DNA reads as TGTGCCAGCTCACCCTCAGGCCCAGATACGCAGTATTTT.

This clone appeared a few times. The V and J genes are TRBV10-3 and TRBJ1-1, with unresolved D. The germline CDR1 and CDR2 sequences are ENHRY and SYGVKD. The CDR3 loop spans 13 amino acids. The V end was cut by 10 bases, the J end by 1 base, with 13 bases between. CDR3 amino acids: CATYRAANTEAFF. DNA for the CDR3: TGTGCCACCTACCGAGCGGCGAACACTGAAGCTTTCTTT.

This clone has just a few counts. CDR3 in DNA: TGCGCCAGCAGCCAACTCGCCGGGACAGGGGTGACAGATACGCAGTATTTT. Its protein is CASSQLAGTGVTDTQYF. The chain has TRBV4-1 and TRBJ2-3, with 10 bases lining up with TRBD1. J lost 3 bases, V lost 2 bases, and 8 bases had no gene match. This CDR3 contains 17 residues. Germline assignment: CDR1 MGHRA and CDR2 YSYEKL.

The V and J genes are TRBV11-2 and TRBJ2-5; 7 nucleotides agree with TRBD2. The length of the CDR3 is 16 residues. Germline CDR1 reads SGHAT; CDR2 reads FQNNGV. V lost 7 bases to trimming and J lost 5 bases; unmatched junction nucleotides: 16. The CDR3 region is CASTPGERGKRETQYF. The DNA of the CDR3 is TGTGCCAGCACCCCAGGAGAGCGGGGAAAGAGGGAGACCCAGTACTTC.

This sequence joins TRBV2 and TRBJ1-2; D may be TRBD1 (6 bases). From germline, CDR1 is SNHLY and CDR2 FYNNEI. There are 13 residues in the CDR3. Trimming shortened V by 11 bases and J by 5 bases, and 18 bases separated the two germline ends. This chain's CDR3 is CAGSVDRNYGYTF. The DNA of the CDR3 is TGTGCCGGATCAGTGGACAGAAATTATGGCTACACCTTC.

This sequence joins TRBV7-8 and TRBJ2-3; D remains ambiguous. Germline CDR1 SGHVS, CDR2 FQNEAQ. Trimming cost V 1 base and J 8 bases, with 13 bases left between them. CDR3 length equals 14 residues. CDR3 protein: CASSLGTPSGTQYF. In DNA, the CDR3 is TGTGCCAGCAGCTTAGGCACTCCCTCTGGTACGCAGTATTTT.

The J gene is TRBJ1-6, the V gene TRBV5-1; 8 bases line up with TRBD1. V was clipped by 4 bases and J by 8 bases; unmatched bases: 8. This CDR3 contains 15 residues. Germline V gene data show CDR1 as SGHRS and CDR2 as YFSETQ. CDR3: CASSRWTGRDSPLHF. In nucleotides, the CDR3 is TGCGCCAGCAGCAGATGGACAGGGAGGGATTCACCCCTCCACTTT.

A word on this clone: One end of the junction fails to match germline, which may point to a read error. This rearrangement joins TRBV7-9 to TRBJ2-5, with D perhaps matching TRBD2 (6 bases). The CDR3 sequence is 14 residues long. From germline, CDR1 is SEHNR and CDR2 FQNEAQ (reference sequence). CDR3 in amino acids: CVSSERLGQETQYF. Written as DNA, the CDR3 is TGTGTCAGCAGCGAAAGACTAGGACAAGAGACCCAGTACTTC.

The V and J genes are TRBV9 and TRBJ2-7; 9 bases match TRBD1. This CDR3 is built from 15 residues. V dropped 3 bases and J dropped 5; count of bases not matched to a gene: 9. Germline assignment: CDR1 SGDLS and CDR2 YYNGEE. The CDR3 coding sequence is TGTGCCAGCAGCGCGAGTGACAGGGGGTGGGACGAGCAGTACTTC. Protein: CASSASDRGWDEQYF.

The V gene is TRBV7-2, the J gene TRBJ2-6, with a possible D match to TRBD2 (5 bases). Germline CDR1 reads SGHTA; CDR2 reads FQGNSA. Trimming shortened V by 2 bases and J by 2 bases, and 7 bases separated the two germline ends. The CDR3 covers 15 residues. In DNA, the CDR3 is TGTGCCAGCAGCTTACGGGGAGCTGGGGCCAACGTCCTGACTTTC. It is translated as CASSLRGAGANVLTF. Supplemented by reference TRBV7-2 and TRBJ2-6, the full variable domain reads GAGVSQSPSNKVTEKGKDVELRCDPISGHTALYWYRQSLGQGLEFLIYFQGNSAPDKSGLPSDRFSAERTGGSVSTLTIQRTQQEDSAVYLCASSLRGAGANVLTFGAGSRLTVL.

The sample holds a few counts of this clone. The chain uses TRBV6-5 and TRBJ2-2; 8 bases are a match to TRBD1. The CDR3 is 15 amino acids. Germline V gene lookup returns CDR1 MNHEY and CDR2 SVGAGI. V lost 5 bases, J lost 1 base, and 3 bases stayed unmatched. The CDR3 DNA sequence: TGTGCCAGCAGTACCGGGACAGGGAACACCGGGGAGCTGTTTTTT. Protein: CASSTGTGNTGELFF.